This is a list of T cell receptor beta chains from one sample in a study of blood T cell repertoires in COVID-19. Method: immunoSEQ multiplex PCR; TCRdb's copy keeps in-frame clones and lacks some. This table holds about 82,000 clones, around 85% found once. Specimen: peripheral blood. The receptor set was obtained from an elderly man with active or convalescent COVID-19. CDR3s include the opening cysteine and the closing phenylalanine or tryptophan. Each record gives: CDR3 protein, CDR3 DNA, J gene, V gene, D gene, clone size. The D gene is left open where the match is weak. Expanded clones get a size class; other rows say once, few or many, or leave the size out.

cdr3_aa: CASSPGQMNTGELFF
cdr3_nt: TGCGCCAGCAGCCCGGGACAAATGAACACCGGGGAGCTGTTTTTT
j_call: TRBJ2-2
v_call: TRBV5-1
d_call: -
clone_size: -

cdr3_aa: CASSLLPSTDTQYF
cdr3_nt: TGTGCCAGCAGCCTACTACCGAGCACAGATACGCAGTATTTT
j_call: TRBJ2-3
v_call: TRBV7-3
d_call: -
clone_size: -

cdr3_aa: CASRLRLNTEAFF
cdr3_nt: TGTGCCAGCAGACTTAGATTGAACACTGAAGCTTTCTTT
j_call: TRBJ1-1
v_call: TRBV7-2
d_call: -
clone_size: -

cdr3_aa: CASSPSQGPQSPLHF
cdr3_nt: TGTGCCAGCAGCCCGAGTCAGGGTCCTCAATCACCCCTCCACTTT
j_call: TRBJ1-6
v_call: TRBV5-8
d_call: -
clone_size: few

cdr3_aa: CATSDPSGSSTDTQYF
cdr3_nt: TGTGCCACCAGTGACCCCAGCGGGTCTAGCACAGATACGCAGTATTTT
j_call: TRBJ2-3
v_call: TRBV24-1
d_call: -
clone_size: -

cdr3_aa: CASSLDGPPGSPLHF
cdr3_nt: TGCGCCAGCAGCTTGGATGGCCCGCCAGGTTCACCCCTCCACTTT
j_call: TRBJ1-6
v_call: TRBV5-1
d_call: -
clone_size: -

cdr3_aa: CASSLEYSGTEGTGELFF
cdr3_nt: TGTGCCAGCAGCTTAGAATATTCCGGGACGGAGGGCACCGGGGAGCTGTTTTTT
j_call: TRBJ2-2
v_call: TRBV7-8
d_call: -
clone_size: -

cdr3_aa: CASSQMGQGNTGELFF
cdr3_nt: TGCGCCAGCAGCCAGATGGGACAGGGGAACACCGGGGAGCTGTTTTTT
j_call: TRBJ2-2
v_call: TRBV5-1
d_call: TRBD1
clone_size: -

cdr3_aa: CASSPRQGNQPQHF
cdr3_nt: TGTGCCAGTAGTCCCCGACAGGGAAACCAGCCCCAGCATTTT
j_call: TRBJ1-5
v_call: TRBV19
d_call: TRBD1
clone_size: -

cdr3_aa: CASRPPGQGGEKLFF
cdr3_nt: TGTGCCAGCAGACCCCCGGGACAGGGAGGGGAAAAACTGTTTTTT
j_call: TRBJ1-4
v_call: TRBV28
d_call: TRBD1
clone_size: once

cdr3_aa: CASSPGAVKLFF
cdr3_nt: TGTGCCAGCTCACCCGGCGCGGTCAAACTGTTTTTT
j_call: TRBJ1-4
v_call: TRBV18
d_call: -
clone_size: -

cdr3_aa: CASSLKTGSGNTIYF
cdr3_nt: TGTGCCAGCAGTTTAAAGACAGGGAGCGGAAACACCATATATTTT
j_call: TRBJ1-3
v_call: TRBV27
d_call: TRBD1
clone_size: -

cdr3_aa: CASSYGGQIDYTDTQYF
cdr3_nt: TGTGCCAGCAGTTATGGGGGACAGATCGATTACACAGATACGCAGTATTTT
j_call: TRBJ2-3
v_call: TRBV27
d_call: TRBD1
clone_size: -

cdr3_aa: CASSLPRGWSNEQFF
cdr3_nt: TGTGCCAGCAGCTTGCCGCGGGGTTGGAGCAATGAGCAGTTCTTC
j_call: TRBJ2-1
v_call: TRBV5-8
d_call: -
clone_size: -

cdr3_aa: CASSPGLAGVNEQFF
cdr3_nt: TGTGCCAGCAGCCCGGGACTAGCGGGTGTCAATGAGCAGTTCTTC
j_call: TRBJ2-1
v_call: TRBV7-3
d_call: TRBD2
clone_size: few

cdr3_aa: CAIHSGINEQFF
cdr3_nt: TGTGCCATCCATAGCGGGATTAATGAGCAGTTCTTC
j_call: TRBJ2-1
v_call: TRBV21-1
d_call: -
clone_size: -

cdr3_aa: CASSWGNRGPNTGDTQYF
cdr3_nt: TGCGCCAGCAGCTGGGGAAACCGGGGTCCTAACACCGGAGATACGCAGTATTTT
j_call: TRBJ2-3
v_call: TRBV5-1
d_call: -
clone_size: once

cdr3_aa: CATSDQTGTNTEAFF
cdr3_nt: TGTGCCACCAGCGACCAGACAGGAACGAACACTGAAGCTTTCTTT
j_call: TRBJ1-1
v_call: TRBV15
d_call: -
clone_size: -

cdr3_aa: CASSNRDRGLGYTF
cdr3_nt: TGTGCCAGCAGCAACCGGGACAGGGGGCTAGGCTACACCTTC
j_call: TRBJ1-2
v_call: TRBV7-2
d_call: TRBD1
clone_size: once

cdr3_aa: CATSGTGSNEKLFF
cdr3_nt: TGTGCCACCAGTGGGACAGGGTCTAATGAAAAACTGTTTTTT
j_call: TRBJ1-4
v_call: TRBV24-1
d_call: TRBD1
clone_size: -

cdr3_aa: CASSFPTGGQETQYF
cdr3_nt: TGTGCCAGCTCATTTCCAACCGGGGGTCAAGAGACCCAGTACTTC
j_call: TRBJ2-5
v_call: TRBV18
d_call: -
clone_size: -

cdr3_aa: CASSPGLGNTEAFF
cdr3_nt: TGTGCCAGCAGCCCAGGGTTAGGGAACACTGAAGCTTTCTTT
j_call: TRBJ1-1
v_call: TRBV7-6
d_call: -
clone_size: -

cdr3_aa: CASSEYGTENQPQHF
cdr3_nt: TGTGCCAGCAGTGAATATGGGACAGAGAATCAGCCCCAGCATTTT
j_call: TRBJ1-5
v_call: TRBV6-1
d_call: TRBD1
clone_size: -

cdr3_aa: CATSDSNQPQHF
cdr3_nt: TGTGCCACCAGTGATTCAAATCAGCCCCAGCATTTT
j_call: TRBJ1-5
v_call: TRBV24-1
d_call: -
clone_size: -

cdr3_aa: CASSFSTDRNTGELFF
cdr3_nt: TGCGCCAGCAGCTTCAGTACAGATAGAAACACCGGGGAGCTGTTTTTT
j_call: TRBJ2-2
v_call: TRBV5-1
d_call: -
clone_size: -

cdr3_aa: CASSPGGDGDTQYF
cdr3_nt: TGTGCCAGCAGCCCAGGGGGCGATGGGGATACGCAGTATTTT
j_call: TRBJ2-3
v_call: TRBV7-2
d_call: TRBD1
clone_size: -

cdr3_aa: CASSGLAGGVETQYF
cdr3_nt: TGTGCCAGCAGTGGACTAGCGGGAGGGGTAGAGACCCAGTACTTC
j_call: TRBJ2-5
v_call: TRBV2
d_call: TRBD2
clone_size: -

cdr3_aa: CASSQTGGLSGTQYF
cdr3_nt: TGTGCCAGCAGCCAAACAGGGGGACTATCAGGGACCCAGTACTTC
j_call: TRBJ2-5
v_call: TRBV3-1/TRBV3-2
d_call: -
clone_size: once

cdr3_aa: CASSLQGINTEAFF
cdr3_nt: TGTGCCAGCAGCTTGCAGGGGATAAACACTGAAGCTTTCTTT
j_call: TRBJ1-1
v_call: TRBV5-4
d_call: -
clone_size: -

cdr3_aa: CASSRTTSGRRFGELFF
cdr3_nt: TGTGCCAGCAGCCGAACGACTAGCGGGAGAAGGTTCGGGGAGCTGTTTTTT
j_call: TRBJ2-2
v_call: TRBV3-1/TRBV3-2
d_call: TRBD2
clone_size: once

cdr3_aa: CATSRGLLRPDTQYF
cdr3_nt: TGTGCCACCAGCAGAGGGCTACTAAGGCCAGATACGCAGTATTTT
j_call: TRBJ2-3
v_call: TRBV15
d_call: -
clone_size: -

cdr3_aa: CASSYSSRGTDTQYF
cdr3_nt: TGTGCCAGCAGTTACTCTTCCCGCGGCACAGATACGCAGTATTTT
j_call: TRBJ2-3
v_call: TRBV6-2/TRBV6-3
d_call: -
clone_size: -

cdr3_aa: CASSPLGRGQPQHF
cdr3_nt: TGTGCCAGCTCACCACTCGGCAGGGGCCAGCCCCAGCATTTT
j_call: TRBJ1-5
v_call: TRBV18
d_call: -
clone_size: few

cdr3_aa: CASSPTLRDKNIQYF
cdr3_nt: TGTGCCAGCTCACCGACCTTGCGGGACAAAAACATTCAGTACTTC
j_call: TRBJ2-4
v_call: TRBV18
d_call: -
clone_size: -

cdr3_aa: CATSGVYNEQFF
cdr3_nt: TGTGCCACCAGTGGAGTCTACAATGAGCAGTTCTTC
j_call: TRBJ2-1
v_call: TRBV24-1
d_call: -
clone_size: -

cdr3_aa: CASSLSGTGLYNEQFF
cdr3_nt: TGTGCCAGCAGTTTATCTGGGACAGGGCTGTACAATGAGCAGTTCTTC
j_call: TRBJ2-1
v_call: TRBV27
d_call: TRBD1
clone_size: -

cdr3_aa: CASSSRGVQNSPLHF
cdr3_nt: TGTGCCAGCAGCTCCCGGGGGGTTCAGAATTCACCCCTCCACTTT
j_call: TRBJ1-6
v_call: TRBV6-6
d_call: -
clone_size: -

cdr3_aa: CSASSGREQETQYF
cdr3_nt: TGCAGTGCTAGTAGCGGGAGGGAACAAGAGACCCAGTACTTC
j_call: TRBJ2-5
v_call: TRBV20-1
d_call: TRBD2
clone_size: -

cdr3_aa: CASSQGSGYEGYTF
cdr3_nt: TGCGCCAGCAGCCAAGGGTCAGGTTATGAGGGCTACACCTTC
j_call: TRBJ1-2
v_call: TRBV4-1
d_call: -
clone_size: -

cdr3_aa: CASSQGVTYGYTF
cdr3_nt: TGTGCCAGCTCACAAGGGGTCACCTATGGCTACACCTTC
j_call: TRBJ1-2
v_call: TRBV18
d_call: -
clone_size: -

cdr3_aa: CASSQGPVNYGYTF
cdr3_nt: TGTGCCAGCAGCCAAGGTCCAGTAAACTATGGCTACACCTTC
j_call: TRBJ1-2
v_call: TRBV3-1/TRBV3-2
d_call: -
clone_size: -

cdr3_aa: CASSLALGGAGNQPQHF
cdr3_nt: TGTGCCAGCAGCTTAGCGCTTGGGGGGGCAGGCAATCAGCCCCAGCATTTT
j_call: TRBJ1-5
v_call: TRBV7-2
d_call: -
clone_size: few

cdr3_aa: CASSLIGGGASLETQYF
cdr3_nt: TGTGCCAGCAGTTTAATCGGCGGGGGGGCCTCGTTGGAGACCCAGTACTTC
j_call: TRBJ2-5
v_call: TRBV28
d_call: TRBD2
clone_size: once